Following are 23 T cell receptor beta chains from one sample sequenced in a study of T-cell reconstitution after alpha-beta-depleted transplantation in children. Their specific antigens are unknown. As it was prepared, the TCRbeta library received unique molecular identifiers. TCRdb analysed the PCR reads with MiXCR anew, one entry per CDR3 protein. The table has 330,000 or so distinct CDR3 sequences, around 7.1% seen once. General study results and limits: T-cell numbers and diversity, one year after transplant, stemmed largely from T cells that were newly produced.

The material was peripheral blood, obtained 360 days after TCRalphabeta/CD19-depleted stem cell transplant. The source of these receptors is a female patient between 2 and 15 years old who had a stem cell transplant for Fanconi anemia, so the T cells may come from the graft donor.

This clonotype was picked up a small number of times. In DNA, the CDR3 is TGTGCCAGCAGTAAACCGGGACTTGGCTACAATGAGCAGTTCTTC. This codes for CASSKPGLGYNEQFF. The rearrangement joins TRBV7-8 to TRBJ2-1; the D gene is possibly TRBD2 (6 bases). V shed 6 bases and J shed 3 bases, with 15 bases lying between them. The V gene's germline CDR1 is SGHVS and CDR2 FQNEAQ. This CDR3 comprises 15 residues.

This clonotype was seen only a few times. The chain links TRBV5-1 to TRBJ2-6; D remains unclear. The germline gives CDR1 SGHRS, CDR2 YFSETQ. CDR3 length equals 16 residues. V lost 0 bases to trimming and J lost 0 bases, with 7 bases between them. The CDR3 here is CASSLAFPSGANVLTF. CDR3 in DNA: TGCGCCAGCAGCTTGGCCTTCCCCTCTGGGGCCAACGTCCTGACTTTC.

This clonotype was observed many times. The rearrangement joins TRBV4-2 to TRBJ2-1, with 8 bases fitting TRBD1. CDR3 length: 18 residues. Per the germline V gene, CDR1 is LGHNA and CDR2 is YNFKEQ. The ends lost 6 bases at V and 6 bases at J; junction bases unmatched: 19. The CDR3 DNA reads TGTGCCAGCAGTCACAACCCCGCCGGGACAGGAGATAGCAATGAGCAGTTCTTC. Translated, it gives CASSHNPAGTGDSNEQFF.

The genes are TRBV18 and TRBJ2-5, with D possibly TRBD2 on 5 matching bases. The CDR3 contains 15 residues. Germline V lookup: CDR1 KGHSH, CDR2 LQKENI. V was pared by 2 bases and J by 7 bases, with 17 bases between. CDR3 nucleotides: TGTGCCAGCTCACCAAAGGAGGAGTTTTTTGGGACCCAGTACTTC. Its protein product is CASSPKEEFFGTQYF.

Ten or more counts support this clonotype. CDR3 DNA: TGCGCCAGCAGGCCAGGGCCGACAAAGAACACTGAAGCTTTCTTT. Translation: CASRPGPTKNTEAFF. V usage is TRBV5-1 and J usage is TRBJ1-1, with D possibly matching TRBD1 (5 bases). This CDR3 spans 15 amino acids. Germline CDR1 and CDR2: SGHRS and YFSETQ. V lost 5 bases and J lost 1, with 15 bases in between.

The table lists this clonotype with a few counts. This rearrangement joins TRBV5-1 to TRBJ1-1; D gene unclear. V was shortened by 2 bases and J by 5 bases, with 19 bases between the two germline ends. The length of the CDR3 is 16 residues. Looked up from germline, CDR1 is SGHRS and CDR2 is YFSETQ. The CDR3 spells CASSFSSMAGRTEAFF. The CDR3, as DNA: TGCGCCAGCAGCTTCTCGAGCATGGCAGGACGAACTGAAGCTTTCTTT. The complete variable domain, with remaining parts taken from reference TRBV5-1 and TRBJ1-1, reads KAGVTQTPRYLIKTRGQQVTLSCSPISGHRSVSWYQQTPGQGLQFLFEYFSETQRNKGNFPGRFSGRQFSNSRSEMNVSTLELGDSALYLCASSFSSMAGRTEAFFGQGTRLTVV.

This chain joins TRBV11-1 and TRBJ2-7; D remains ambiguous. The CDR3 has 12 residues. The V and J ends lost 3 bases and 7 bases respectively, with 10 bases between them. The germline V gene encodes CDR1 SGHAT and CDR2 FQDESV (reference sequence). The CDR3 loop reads CASSFELAEQYF. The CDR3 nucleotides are TGTGCCAGCAGCTTCGAATTAGCAGAGCAGTACTTC.

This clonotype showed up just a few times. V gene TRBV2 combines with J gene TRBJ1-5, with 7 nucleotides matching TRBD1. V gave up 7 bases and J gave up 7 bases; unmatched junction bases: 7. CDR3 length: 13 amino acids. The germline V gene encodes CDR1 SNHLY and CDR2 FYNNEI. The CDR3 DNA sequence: TGTGCCAGCACTTCTGACAGGGTCCAGCCCCAGCATTTT. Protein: CASTSDRVQPQHF. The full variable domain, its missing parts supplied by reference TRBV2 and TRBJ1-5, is EPEVTQTPSHQVTQMGQEVILRCVPISNHLYFYWYRQILGQKVEFLVSFYNNEISEKSEIFDDQFSVERPDGSNFTLKIRSTKLEDSAMYFCASTSDRVQPQHFGDGTRLSIL.

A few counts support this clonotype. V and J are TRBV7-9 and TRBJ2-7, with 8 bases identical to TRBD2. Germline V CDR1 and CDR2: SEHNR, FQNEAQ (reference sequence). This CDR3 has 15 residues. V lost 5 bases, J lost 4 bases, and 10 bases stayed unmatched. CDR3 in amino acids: CASSTQRGSSYEQYF. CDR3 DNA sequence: TGTGCCAGCAGCACCCAGCGGGGGTCATCTTACGAGCAGTACTTC.

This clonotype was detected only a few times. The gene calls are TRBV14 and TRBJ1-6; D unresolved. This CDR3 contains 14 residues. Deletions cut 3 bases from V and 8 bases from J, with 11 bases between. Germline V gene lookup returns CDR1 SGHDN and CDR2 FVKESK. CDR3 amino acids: CASSHRDGYSPLHF. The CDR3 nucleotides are TGTGCCAGCAGCCACCGGGATGGCTATTCACCCCTCCACTTT.

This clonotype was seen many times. This CDR3 is CASSLSSGGAEFF. Written as DNA, the CDR3 is TGTGCCAGCAGCTTGTCTAGCGGGGGGGCTGAGTTCTTC. This chain uses TRBV11-2 with TRBJ2-1; TRBD2 matches at 12 bases. The V segment lost 3 bases and the J segment 14 bases; nucleotides outside the gene matches: 5. The CDR3 has 13 residues. The germline CDR1 and CDR2 sequences are SGHAT and FQNNGV.

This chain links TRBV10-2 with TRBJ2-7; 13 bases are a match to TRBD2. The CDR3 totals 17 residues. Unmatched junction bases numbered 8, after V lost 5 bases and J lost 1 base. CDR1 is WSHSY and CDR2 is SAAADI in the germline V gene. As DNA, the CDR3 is TGCGCCAGCAGTAAGGCGGGGACTAGCGGGACTTCCTACGAGCAGTACTTC. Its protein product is CASSKAGTSGTSYEQYF.

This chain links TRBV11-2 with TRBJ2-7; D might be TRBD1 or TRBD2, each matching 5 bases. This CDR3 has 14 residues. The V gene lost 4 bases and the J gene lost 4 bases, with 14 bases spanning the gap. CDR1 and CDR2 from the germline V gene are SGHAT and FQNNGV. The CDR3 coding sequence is TGTGCCAGCAGCTCCAATCCGGGACGGTACGAGCAGTACTTC. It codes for CASSSNPGRYEQYF.

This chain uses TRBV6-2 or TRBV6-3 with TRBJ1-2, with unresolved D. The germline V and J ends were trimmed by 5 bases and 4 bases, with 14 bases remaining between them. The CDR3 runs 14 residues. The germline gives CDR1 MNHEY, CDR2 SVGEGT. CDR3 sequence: CASSTRAISYGYTF. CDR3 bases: TGTGCCAGCAGTACCCGGGCCATTTCCTATGGCTACACCTTC.

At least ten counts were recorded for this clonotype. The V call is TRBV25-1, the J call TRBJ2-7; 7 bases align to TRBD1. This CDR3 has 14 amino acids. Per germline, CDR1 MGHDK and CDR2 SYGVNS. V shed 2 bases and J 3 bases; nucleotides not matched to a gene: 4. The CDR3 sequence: CASSETAGGYEQYF. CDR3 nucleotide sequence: TGTGCCAGCAGTGAAACGGCAGGGGGCTACGAGCAGTACTTC.

The CDR3 sequence is CASSGPGVSSYNEQFF. DNA of the CDR3: TGTGCCAGCAGTGGCCCGGGGGTTAGCTCCTACAATGAGCAGTTCTTC. The chain has TRBV7-3 and TRBJ2-1; TRBD2 might be the D (6 bases). Per the germline V gene, CDR1 is SGHTA and CDR2 is FQGTGA. V lost 6 bases, J lost 0 bases, and 15 bases lay in between. This CDR3 is 16 amino acids long.

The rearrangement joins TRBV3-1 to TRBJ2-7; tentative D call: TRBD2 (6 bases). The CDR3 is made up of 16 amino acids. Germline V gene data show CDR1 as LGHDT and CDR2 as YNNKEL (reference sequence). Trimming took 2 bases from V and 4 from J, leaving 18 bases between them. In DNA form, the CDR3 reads TGTGCCAGCAGCCAAAGGGTGCCGGGGGAACTATACGAGCAGTACTTC. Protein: CASSQRVPGELYEQYF.

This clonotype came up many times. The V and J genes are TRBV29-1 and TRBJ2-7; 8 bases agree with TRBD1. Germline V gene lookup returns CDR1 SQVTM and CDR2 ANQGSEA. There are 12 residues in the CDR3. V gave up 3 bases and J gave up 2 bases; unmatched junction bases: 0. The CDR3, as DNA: TGCAGCGTTGAGGACAGGGCCTACGAGCAGTACTTC. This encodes CSVEDRAYEQYF.

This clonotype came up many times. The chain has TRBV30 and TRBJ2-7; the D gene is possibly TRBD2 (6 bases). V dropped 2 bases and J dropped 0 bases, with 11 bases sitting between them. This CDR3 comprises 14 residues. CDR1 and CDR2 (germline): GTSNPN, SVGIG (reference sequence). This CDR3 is CAWSFTGSSYEQYF. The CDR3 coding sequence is TGTGCCTGGAGTTTCACCGGGAGCTCCTACGAGCAGTACTTC.

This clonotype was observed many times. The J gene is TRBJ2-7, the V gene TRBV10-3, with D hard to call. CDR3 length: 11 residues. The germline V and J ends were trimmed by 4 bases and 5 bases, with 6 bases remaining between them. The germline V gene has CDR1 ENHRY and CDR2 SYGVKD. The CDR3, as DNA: TGTGCCATCAGTGCCAACAACGAGCAGTACTTC. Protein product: CAISANNEQYF.

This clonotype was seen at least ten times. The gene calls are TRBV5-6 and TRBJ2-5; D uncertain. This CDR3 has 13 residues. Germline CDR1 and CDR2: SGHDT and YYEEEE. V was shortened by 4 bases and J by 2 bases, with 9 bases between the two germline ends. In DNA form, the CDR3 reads TGTGCCAGCAGCCTAACAAATCAAGAGACCCAGTACTTC. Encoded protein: CASSLTNQETQYF.

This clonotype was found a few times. CDR3 DNA: TGTGCCTGGAGCCCAGGGGGCGCGAGTCCTAATGAGCAGTTCTTC. Translating gives CAWSPGGASPNEQFF. V is TRBV30 and J is TRBJ2-1; 8 nucleotides agree with TRBD1. Trimming took 3 bases from V and 7 from J; bases not matched to a gene: 11. The CDR3 extends over 15 amino acids. Per the germline V gene, CDR1 is GTSNPN and CDR2 is SVGIG (reference sequence).

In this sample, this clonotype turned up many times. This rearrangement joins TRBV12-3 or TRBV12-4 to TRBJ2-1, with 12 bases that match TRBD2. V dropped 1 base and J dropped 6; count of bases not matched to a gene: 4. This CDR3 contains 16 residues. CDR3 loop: CASSLGLAGVGNEQFF. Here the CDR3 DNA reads TGTGCCAGCAGTTTAGGACTAGCGGGAGTAGGCAATGAGCAGTTCTTC.